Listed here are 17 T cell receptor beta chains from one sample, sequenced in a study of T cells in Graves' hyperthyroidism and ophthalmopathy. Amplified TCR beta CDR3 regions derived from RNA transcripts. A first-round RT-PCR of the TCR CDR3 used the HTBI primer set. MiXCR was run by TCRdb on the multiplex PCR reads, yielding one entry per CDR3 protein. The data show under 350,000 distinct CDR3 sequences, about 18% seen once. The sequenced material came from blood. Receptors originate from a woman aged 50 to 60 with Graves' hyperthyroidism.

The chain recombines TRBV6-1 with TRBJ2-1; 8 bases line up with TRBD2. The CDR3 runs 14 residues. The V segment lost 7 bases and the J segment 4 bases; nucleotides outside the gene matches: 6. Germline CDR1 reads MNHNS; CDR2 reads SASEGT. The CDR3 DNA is TGTGCCAGCAAGGGTAGCGGGATTTACAATGAGCAGTTCTTC. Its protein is CASKGSGIYNEQFF.

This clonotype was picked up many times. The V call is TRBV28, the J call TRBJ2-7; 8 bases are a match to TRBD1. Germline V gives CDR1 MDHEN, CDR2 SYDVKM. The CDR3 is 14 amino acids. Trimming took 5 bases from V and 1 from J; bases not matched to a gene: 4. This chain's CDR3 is CASSLRDRSYEQYF. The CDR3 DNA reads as TGTGCCAGCAGTCTCCGGGACAGGTCCTACGAGCAGTACTTC.

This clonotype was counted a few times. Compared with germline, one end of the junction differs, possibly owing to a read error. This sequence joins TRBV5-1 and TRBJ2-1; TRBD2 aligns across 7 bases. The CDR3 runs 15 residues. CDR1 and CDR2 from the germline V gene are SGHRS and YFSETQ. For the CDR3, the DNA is TGCGCCAACAGCTTGTTGTGGGAGGGCTTGAATGAGCAGTTCTTC. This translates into CANSLLWEGLNEQFF. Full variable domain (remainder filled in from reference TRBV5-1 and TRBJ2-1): KAGVTQTPRYLIKTRGQQVTLSCSPISGHRSVSWYQQTPGQGLQFLFEYFSETQRNKGNFPGRFSGRQFSNSRSEMNVSTLELGDSALYLCANSLLWEGLNEQFFGPGTRLTVL.

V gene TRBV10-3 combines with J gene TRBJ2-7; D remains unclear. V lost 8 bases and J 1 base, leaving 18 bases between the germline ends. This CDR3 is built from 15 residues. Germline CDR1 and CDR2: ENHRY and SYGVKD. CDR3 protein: CAIAENPGGSYEQYV. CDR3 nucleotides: TGTGCCATCGCAGAAAACCCCGGCGGTTCCTACGAGCAGTACGTC.

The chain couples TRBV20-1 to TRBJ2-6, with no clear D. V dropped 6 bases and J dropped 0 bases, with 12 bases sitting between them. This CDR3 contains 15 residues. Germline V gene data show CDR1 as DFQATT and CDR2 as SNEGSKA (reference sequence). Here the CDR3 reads CSARVQYSGANVLTF. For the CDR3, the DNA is TGCAGTGCCCGAGTGCAGTACTCTGGGGCCAACGTCCTGACTTTC.

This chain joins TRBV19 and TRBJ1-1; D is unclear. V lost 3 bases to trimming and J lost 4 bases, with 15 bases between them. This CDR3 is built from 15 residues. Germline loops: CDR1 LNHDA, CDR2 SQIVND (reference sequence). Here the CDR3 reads CASSIGEPLGTEAFF. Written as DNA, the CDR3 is TGTGCCAGTAGTATCGGGGAACCGCTGGGCACTGAAGCTTTCTTT.

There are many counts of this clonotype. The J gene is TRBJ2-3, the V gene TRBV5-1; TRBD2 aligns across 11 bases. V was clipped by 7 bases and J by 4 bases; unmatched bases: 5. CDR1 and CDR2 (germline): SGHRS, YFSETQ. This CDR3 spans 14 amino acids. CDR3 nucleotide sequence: TGCGCCAGCGGCGGGACTAGCGGCCCAGATACGCAGTATTTT. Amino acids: CASGGTSGPDTQYF.

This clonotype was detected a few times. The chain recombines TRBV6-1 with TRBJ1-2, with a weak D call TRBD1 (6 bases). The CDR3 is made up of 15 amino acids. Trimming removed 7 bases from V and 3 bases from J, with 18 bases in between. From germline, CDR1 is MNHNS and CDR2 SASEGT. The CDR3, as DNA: TGTGCCAGCAAACTACAGGACAGCCGGGACTATGGCTACACCTTC. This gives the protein CASKLQDSRDYGYTF.

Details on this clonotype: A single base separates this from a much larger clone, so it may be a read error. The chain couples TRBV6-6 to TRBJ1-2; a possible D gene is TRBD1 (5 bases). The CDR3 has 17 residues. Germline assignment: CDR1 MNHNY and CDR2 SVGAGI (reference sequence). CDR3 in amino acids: CASSYSTGTWGSYGCTF. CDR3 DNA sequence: TGTGCCAGCAGTTACTCGACCGGGACCTGGGGGTCCTATGGCTGCACCTTC.

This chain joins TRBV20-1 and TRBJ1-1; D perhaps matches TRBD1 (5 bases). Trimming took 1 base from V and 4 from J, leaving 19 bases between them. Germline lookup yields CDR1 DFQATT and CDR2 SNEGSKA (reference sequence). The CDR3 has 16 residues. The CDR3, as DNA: TGCAGTGCTAGAGCTTTTGGCAGGGAGGGCAGCACTGAAGCTTTCTTT. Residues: CSARAFGREGSTEAFF.

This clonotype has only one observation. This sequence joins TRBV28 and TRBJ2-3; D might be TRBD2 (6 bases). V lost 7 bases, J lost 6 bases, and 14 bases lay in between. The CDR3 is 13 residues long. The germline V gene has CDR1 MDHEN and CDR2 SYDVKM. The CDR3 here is CASTGTGDDTQYF. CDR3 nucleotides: TGTGCCAGCACGGGAACGGGGGACGATACGCAGTATTTT.

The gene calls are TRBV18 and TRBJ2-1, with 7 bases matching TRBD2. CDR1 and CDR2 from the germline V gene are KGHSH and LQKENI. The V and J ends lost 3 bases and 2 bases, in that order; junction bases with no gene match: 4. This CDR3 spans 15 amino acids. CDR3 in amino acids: CASSPTRGAYNEQFF. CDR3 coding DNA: TGTGCCAGCTCACCTACCCGGGGGGCCTACAATGAGCAGTTCTTC.

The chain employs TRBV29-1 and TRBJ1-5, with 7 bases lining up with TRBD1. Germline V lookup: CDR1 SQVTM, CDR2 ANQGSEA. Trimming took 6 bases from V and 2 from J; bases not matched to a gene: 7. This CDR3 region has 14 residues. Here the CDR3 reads CSVRQGSGNQPQHF. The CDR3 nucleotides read TGCAGCGTCCGACAGGGATCAGGCAATCAGCCCCAGCATTTT.

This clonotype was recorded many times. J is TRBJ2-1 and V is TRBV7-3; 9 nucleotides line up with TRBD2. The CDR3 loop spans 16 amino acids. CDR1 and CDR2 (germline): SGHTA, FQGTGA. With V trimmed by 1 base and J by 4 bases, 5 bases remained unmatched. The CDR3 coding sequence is TGTGCCAGCAGCTTAATGGCGGCGGGGGGGTACAATGAGCAGTTCTTC. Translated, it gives CASSLMAAGGYNEQFF.

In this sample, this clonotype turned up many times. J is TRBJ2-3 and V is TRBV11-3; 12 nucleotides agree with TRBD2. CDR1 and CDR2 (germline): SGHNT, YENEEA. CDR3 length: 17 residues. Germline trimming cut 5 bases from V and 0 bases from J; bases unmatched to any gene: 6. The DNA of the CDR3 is TGTGCCAGCAGCCAAGGGGGGACTAGCGGGAGCACAGATACGCAGTATTTT. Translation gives CASSQGGTSGSTDTQYF.

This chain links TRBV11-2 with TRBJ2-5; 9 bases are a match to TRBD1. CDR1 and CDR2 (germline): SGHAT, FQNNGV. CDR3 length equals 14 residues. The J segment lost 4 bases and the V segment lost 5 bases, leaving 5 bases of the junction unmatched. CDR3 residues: CASSKGQGRETQYF. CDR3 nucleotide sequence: TGTGCCAGCAGCAAGGGACAGGGAAGAGAGACCCAGTACTTC.

In DNA, the CDR3 is TGTGCCAGCAGTTACATGGCCCGGTGGAATAATTCACCCCTCCACTTT. This gives the protein CASSYMARWNNSPLHF. The chain couples TRBV6-6 to TRBJ1-6; D is uncertain. The CDR3 sequence is 16 residues long. Germline V gene data show CDR1 as MNHNY and CDR2 as SVGAGI (reference sequence). The ends were cut back, 2 bases at V and 5 bases at J, with 13 bases in the middle.